This T cell receptor beta chain is from a study of CD8 T cells in Susac syndrome. Germline V gives CDR1 MNHEY, CDR2 SVGEGT. This CDR3 region has 15 residues. V was shortened by 7 bases and J by 2 bases, with 17 bases between the two germline ends. In contrast to the negatively isolated CD8+ and CD4+ T cells, TEMRA cells were FACS-enriched. Reverse transcription of roughly 0.5 to 1 ug RNA was carried out with random hexamers. Multiplex immunoSEQ PCR targeted 54 Vbeta and 13 Jbeta TCR beta segments. TCRdb reprocessed the immunoSEQ multiplex PCR reads with MiXCR, giving one entry per CDR3 protein. The data show roughly 70,000 distinct CDR3 sequences, roughly 95% seen once.

This chain links TRBV6-2 or TRBV6-3 with TRBJ2-5; possibly TRBD2 for D (6 bases). The sample was CD4+ T cells from PBMCs. The clonotype was recovered from a human donor with multiple sclerosis. Here the CDR3 DNA reads TGTGCCAGCACCACGGGCGGGGCCGAACAAGAGACCCAGTACTTC. Translating gives CASTTGGAEQETQYF.